The 4 T cell receptor beta chains presented below share a single source sample, sequenced in a study of OX40 agonist ivuxolimab in advanced cancers. Profiled with immunoSEQ multiplex PCR; TCRdb holds only in-frame clones, not every one. Here the sample spans some 70,000 clones, about 86% being singletons. This sample comprised CD4+ or CD8+ T cells sorted from blood, obtained in a trial of the OX40 agonist ivuxolimab. All receptors come from an adult with an advanced solid tumor such as melanoma, head and neck, liver or kidney cancer.

This chain links TRBV5-4 with TRBJ2-6; 7 nucleotides agree with TRBD1. The V segment lost 4 bases and the J segment 1 base; nucleotides outside the gene matches: 14. There are 19 residues in the CDR3. CDR1 and CDR2 from the germline V gene are SGHNT and YYREEE (reference sequence). The CDR3 DNA follows: TGTGCCAGCAGCCCGCCGGAATGGACAGGAGTTTCTGGGGCCAACGTCCTGACTTTC. Protein: CASSPPEWTGVSGANVLTF.

The chain joins TRBV5-1 to TRBJ1-4; weak D call: TRBD1 (6 bases). This CDR3 contains 19 residues. V lost 0 bases and J 6 bases, leaving 24 bases between the germline ends. The V gene's germline CDR1 is SGHRS and CDR2 YFSETQ. The CDR3: CASSLGSYQITGNDEKLFF. For the CDR3, the DNA is TGCGCCAGCAGCTTGGGTTCGTACCAGATTACAGGGAATGATGAAAAACTGTTTTTT. Combining the CDR3 with reference TRBV5-1 and TRBJ1-4 gives the whole variable domain KAGVTQTPRYLIKTRGQQVTLSCSPISGHRSVSWYQQTPGQGLQFLFEYFSETQRNKGNFPGRFSGRQFSNSRSEMNVSTLELGDSALYLCASSLGSYQITGNDEKLFFGSGTQLSVL.

This clone counts as medium-sized (0.01 to 0.1%). The chain employs TRBV19 and TRBJ1-1; tentatively, D is TRBD1 (6 bases). Between the trimmed V and J ends, which lost 5 bases and 5 bases, there was a span of 12 bases. CDR1 is LNHDA, CDR2 SQIVND, per germline (reference sequence). CDR3 length: 13 residues. The CDR3 sequence is CASSGQGRTEAFF. DNA for the CDR3: TGTGCCAGTAGTGGGCAGGGGCGGACTGAAGCTTTCTTT.

J is TRBJ2-3 and V is TRBV6-5; D remains unclear. V dropped 6 bases and J dropped 2 bases, with 12 bases sitting between them. The CDR3 has 14 residues. Germline lookup yields CDR1 MNHEY and CDR2 SVGAGI. CDR3 in DNA: TGTGCCAGCAGGGCCGGGCCCGACACAGATACGCAGTATTTT. It yields the protein CASRAGPDTDTQYF.